This T cell receptor (beta chain) is drawn from a study of siplizumab effects on memory and regulatory T cells. Profiling relied on immunoSEQ multiplex PCR, and the TCRdb table lists in-frame clones only, not all of them. Of about 91,000 clones listed, roughly 96% were seen once; the top ten hold 0.031%. This clone was seen a handful of times. Germline V gene data show CDR1 as LNHDA and CDR2 as SQIVND (reference sequence). V was shortened by 4 bases and J by 0 bases, with 7 bases between the two germline ends. There are 14 residues in the CDR3. This TCR was sampled from a human donor in good health. The chain carries TRBV19 and TRBJ1-5; no clear D. The sequenced sample was naive CD4+ T cells sorted from blood. In nucleotides, the CDR3 is TGTGCCAGTAGTACACCGTATAGCAATCAGCCCCAGCATTTT. Translated, it gives CASSTPYSNQPQHF.